The clone carrying this T cell receptor beta chain was detected ten times or more. The record originates from a study of neurological immune-mediated disorders. TCRdb reprocessed the 5' RACE reads via MiXCR and lists one record per CDR3 protein. Among 16,000 or so distinct CDR3 sequences listed, roughly 9% were seen once. The sequenced material came from CD8+ T cells from blood. This receptor was taken from a man aged 50 or older in good health.

DNA of the CDR3: TGCAGTGCTAGCCGGGGCCTAGCGGGAGCCGGTGAGCAGTTCTTC. It codes for CSASRGLAGAGEQFF. The chain couples TRBV20-1 to TRBJ2-1, with 10 bases that match TRBD2. The CDR3 totals 15 residues. Germline V gene data show CDR1 as DFQATT and CDR2 as SNEGSKA (reference sequence). The J segment lost 9 bases and the V segment lost 3 bases, leaving 11 bases of the junction unmatched.